This T cell receptor beta chain emerged from a study of post-analysis software for immune sequencing data. In the study overall: The cohort encompassed relapsing-remitting, secondary progressive and progressive-relapsing multiple sclerosis disease courses.

This CDR3 is 14 amino acids long. V dropped 4 bases and J dropped 2 bases, with 9 bases sitting between them. Looked up from germline, CDR1 is SEHNR and CDR2 is FQNEAQ (reference sequence). On this clonotype itself: Its antigen is not known.

Findings and limits, study-wide: F measure showed strong co-clustering of same-batch samples. The normalized Chao1 diversity of multiple sclerosis patients was significantly lower than that of controls. Roughly five TRBV segments appeared more often in patients than in controls, and TRBV5-6, TRBV5-1 and TRBV20-1 were among these.

Unique molecular identifiers were carried by the TCR beta cDNA libraries. The authors obtained roughly 550,000 cDNA molecules from approximately 1 to 10 million T cells. TCRdb used MiXCR to reprocess the PCR reads, holding one entry per CDR3 protein. There are fewer than 700,000 distinct CDR3 sequences in the sample; 44% occur only once, and 1.5% to 2% lies in the top ten. This chain joins TRBV7-9 and TRBJ2-1; D remains ambiguous. The TCR originated in a girl between 10 and 17 years old with multiple sclerosis. Sequenced: blood. CDR3 coding DNA: TGTGCCAGCAGCTCGATTCCGACCTACAATGAGCAGTTCTTC. Amino acid sequence: CASSSIPTYNEQFF.